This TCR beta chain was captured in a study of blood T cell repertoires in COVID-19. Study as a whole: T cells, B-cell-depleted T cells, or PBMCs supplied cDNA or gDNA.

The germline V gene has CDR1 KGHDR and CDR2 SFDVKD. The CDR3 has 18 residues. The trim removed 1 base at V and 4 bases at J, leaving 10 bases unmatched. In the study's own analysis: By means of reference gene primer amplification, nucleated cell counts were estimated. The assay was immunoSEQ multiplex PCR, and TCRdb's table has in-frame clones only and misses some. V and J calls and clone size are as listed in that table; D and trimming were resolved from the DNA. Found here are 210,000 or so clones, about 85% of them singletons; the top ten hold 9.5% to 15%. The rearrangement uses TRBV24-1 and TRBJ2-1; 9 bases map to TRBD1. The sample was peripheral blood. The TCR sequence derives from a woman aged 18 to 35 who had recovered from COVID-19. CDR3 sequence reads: CATSDLPRDRAHYNEQFF. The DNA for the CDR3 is TGTGCCACCAGTGATTTACCCCGGGACAGGGCCCATTACAATGAGCAGTTCTTC.